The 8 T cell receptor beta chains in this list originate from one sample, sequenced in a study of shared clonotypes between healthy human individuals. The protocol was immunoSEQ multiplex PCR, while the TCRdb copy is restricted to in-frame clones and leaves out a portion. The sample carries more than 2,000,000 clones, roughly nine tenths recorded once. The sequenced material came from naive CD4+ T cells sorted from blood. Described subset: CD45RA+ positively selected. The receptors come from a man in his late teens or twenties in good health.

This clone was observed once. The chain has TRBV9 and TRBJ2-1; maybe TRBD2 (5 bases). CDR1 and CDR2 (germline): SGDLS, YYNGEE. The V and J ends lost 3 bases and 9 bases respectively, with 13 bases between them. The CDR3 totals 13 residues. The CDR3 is CASSDWREGEQFF. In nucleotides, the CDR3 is TGTGCCAGCAGCGACTGGAGAGAGGGTGAGCAGTTCTTC.

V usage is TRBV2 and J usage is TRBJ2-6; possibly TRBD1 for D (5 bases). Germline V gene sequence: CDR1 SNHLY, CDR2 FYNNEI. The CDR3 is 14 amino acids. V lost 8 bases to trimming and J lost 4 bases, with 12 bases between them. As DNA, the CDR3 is TGTGCCAGCGGAAGGGGTGGAGGGGCCAACGTCCTGACTTTC. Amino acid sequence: CASGRGGGANVLTF.

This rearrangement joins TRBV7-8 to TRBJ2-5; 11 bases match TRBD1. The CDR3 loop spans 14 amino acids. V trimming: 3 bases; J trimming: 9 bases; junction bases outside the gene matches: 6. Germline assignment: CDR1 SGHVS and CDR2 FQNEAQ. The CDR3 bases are TGTGCCAGCAGCTTGTGGGACAGGGGGTCCCCCCAGTACTTC. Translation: CASSLWDRGSPQYF.

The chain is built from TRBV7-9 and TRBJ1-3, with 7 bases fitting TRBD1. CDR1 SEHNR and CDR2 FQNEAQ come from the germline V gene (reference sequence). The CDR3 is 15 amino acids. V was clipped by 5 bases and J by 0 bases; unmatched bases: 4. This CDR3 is CASSPGTVSGNTIYF. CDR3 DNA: TGTGCCAGCAGCCCAGGGACAGTCTCTGGAAACACCATATATTTT.

Written as DNA, the CDR3 is TGTGCCAGCAGCTGGACAGGGGGGAGGGCTAACTATGGCTACACCTTC. Translated, it gives CASSWTGGRANYGYTF. The rearrangement joins TRBV7-9 to TRBJ1-2, with 10 bases that match TRBD1. Germline CDR1 is SEHNR and CDR2 is FQNEAQ (reference sequence). CDR3 length equals 16 residues. V gave up 4 bases and J gave up 0 bases; unmatched junction bases: 5.

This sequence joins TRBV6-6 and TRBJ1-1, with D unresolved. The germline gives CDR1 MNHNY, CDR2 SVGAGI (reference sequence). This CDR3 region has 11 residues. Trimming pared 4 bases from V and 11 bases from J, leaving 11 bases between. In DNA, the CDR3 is TGTGCCAGCAGTTCCGTGAGGACGGCTTTCTTT. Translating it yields CASSSVRTAFF.

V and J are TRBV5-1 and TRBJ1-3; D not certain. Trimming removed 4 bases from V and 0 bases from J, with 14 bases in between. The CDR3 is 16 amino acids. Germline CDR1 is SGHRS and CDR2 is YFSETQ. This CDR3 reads CASSPDGGNSGNTIYF. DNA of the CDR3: TGCGCCAGCAGCCCGGACGGAGGAAACTCTGGAAACACCATATATTTT.

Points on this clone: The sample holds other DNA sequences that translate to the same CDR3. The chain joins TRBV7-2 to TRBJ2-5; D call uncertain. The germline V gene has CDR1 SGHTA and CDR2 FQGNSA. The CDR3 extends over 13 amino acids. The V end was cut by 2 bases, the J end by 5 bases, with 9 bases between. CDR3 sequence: CASSLRGRETQYF. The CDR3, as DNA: TGTGCCAGCAGCTTACGAGGCAGGGAGACCCAGTACTTC.